These T cell receptor beta chains were read from a single sample in a study of blood T cell repertoires in COVID-19. The method was immunoSEQ multiplex PCR; TCRdb's version includes in-frame clones alone and lacks a portion of them. The repertoire consists of around 130,000 clones, with approximately 79% occurring once and the leading ten covering 2% to 2.5%. Sequences were obtained from PBMCs or T cells enriched from blood (not recorded which). The receptors stem from a man between 35 and 55 years old with acute COVID-19. Each CDR3 is given with its conserved first and last residue. D genes are given only for firm matches. Rows may omit the clone size; those that give it use once, few, many or a size class.

cdr3_nt,cdr3_aa,j_call,v_call,d_call,clone_size
TGCAGCGTTGATACAGGGGGCTACACCGGGGAGCTGTTTTTT,CSVDTGGYTGELFF,TRBJ2-2,TRBV29-1,TRBD1,.
TGTGCCAGCAGGGGACAGGTTAATGAAAAACTGTTTTTT,CASRGQVNEKLFF,TRBJ1-4,TRBV3-1/TRBV3-2,TRBD1,.
TGTGCCTCGGCTGGGGGGGGTGATTCACCCCTCCACTTT,CASAGGGDSPLHF,TRBJ1-6,TRBV11-3,.,.
TGTGCCAGCAGCTTAGATCAGGCCTTCCTTAATCAGCCCCAGCATTTT,CASSLDQAFLNQPQHF,TRBJ1-5,TRBV11-3,.,.
TGTGCCAGCAGTGAAGTAGACGAGCAGTACTTC,CASSEVDEQYF,TRBJ2-7,TRBV2,.,.
TGTGCTAGTGGTTTGGAGGCGGATCAGCCCCAGCATTTT,CASGLEADQPQHF,TRBJ1-5,TRBV12-5,.,.
TGTGCCACTTCCGATGAGGGAGCTTATGGCTACACCTTC,CATSDEGAYGYTF,TRBJ1-2,TRBV19,.,.
TGTGCCAGCAGCTTATATAGGTCAGGGGCCGTTGAAGCTTTCTTT,CASSLYRSGAVEAFF,TRBJ1-1,TRBV7-9,.,.
TGTGCCAGTAGTATGGGGGGGACAGGGAGGCAGCCCCAGCATTTT,CASSMGGTGRQPQHF,TRBJ1-5,TRBV19,TRBD1,.
TGTGCCAGCAGCTTATTCCTGGGGGCGACAGATACGCAGTATTTT,CASSLFLGATDTQYF,TRBJ2-3,TRBV7-9,.,.
TGTGCCAGCAGTTTAGGGGGGGAATCTATGTATTTT,CASSLGGESMYF,TRBJ2-3,TRBV27,TRBD2,.
TGTGCCAGCAGTTATATCGATCAGCCCCAGCATTTT,CASSYIDQPQHF,TRBJ1-5,TRBV27,.,few
TGTGCCAGCAGTTTAGGAACTGCAGGGGGCGAAGAGACCCAGTACTTC,CASSLGTAGGEETQYF,TRBJ2-5,TRBV28,TRBD1,.
TGTGCCAGCAGCGTCGACCCCGGGACTAGCGGGGCATCCTACGAGCAGTACTTC,CASSVDPGTSGASYEQYF,TRBJ2-7,TRBV9,TRBD2,.
TGTGCCAGCAGCGGGGAAGGACAGCCTTGGGGCACCGGGGAGCTGTTTTTT,CASSGEGQPWGTGELFF,TRBJ2-2,TRBV11-2,.,.
TGTGCCAGAAGCTTAGAAGGCGGTCCCCCGGGGGAGCAGTACTTC,CARSLEGGPPGEQYF,TRBJ2-7,TRBV7-5,.,.
TGTGCCAGCAGCTTATCGGGAGAAGAGACCCAGTACTTC,CASSLSGEETQYF,TRBJ2-5,TRBV7-3,.,.
TGTGCCAGCAGCTTAGTGGGGACAGGGTGGGATGAGCAGTTCTTC,CASSLVGTGWDEQFF,TRBJ2-1,TRBV7-2,TRBD1,.
TGTGCCAGCAGCTTCCCAGGAGGAGGTCAAGAGACCCAGTACTTC,CASSFPGGGQETQYF,TRBJ2-5,TRBV7-9,.,once
TGTGCCACCAGCAGAGGGGCGGGGGGCTATGGCTACACCTTC,CATSRGAGGYGYTF,TRBJ1-2,TRBV15,.,.